The clone carrying this T cell receptor (beta chain) was recorded many times. The antigen is unknown. Authors of the study amplified TCR beta CDR3 regions from RNA transcripts. Researchers ran a first-round RT-PCR on the TCR CDR3 using the HTBI primer set. TCRdb redid the calling of the multiplex PCR reads with MiXCR, one entry per CDR3 protein. The table shows about 640,000 distinct CDR3 sequences, with around 21% occurring only once. These data come from a study of T cells in Graves' hyperthyroidism and ophthalmopathy. Findings and caveats of the study: Ophthalmopathy was told apart from stable hyperthyroidism by a 13 V-J model.

Exclusion of patients followed from uncontrolled infection, other autoimmune disease, pregnancy or lactation. The authors obtained PBMCs from 10 ml of fresh peripheral blood. Per the germline V gene, CDR1 is SEHNR and CDR2 is FQNEAQ (reference sequence). The CDR3 consists of 15 residues. Trimming pared 4 bases from V and 3 bases from J, leaving 15 bases between. The sequence was collected from a man between 25 and 39 years old with Graves' ophthalmopathy. The chain employs TRBV7-9 and TRBJ2-5; D is ambiguous. The sequenced material came from blood. The CDR3 DNA reads as TGTGCCAGCAGCTACGGCCCAACAAGGAAAGAGACCCAGTACTTC. Translated: CASSYGPTRKETQYF.